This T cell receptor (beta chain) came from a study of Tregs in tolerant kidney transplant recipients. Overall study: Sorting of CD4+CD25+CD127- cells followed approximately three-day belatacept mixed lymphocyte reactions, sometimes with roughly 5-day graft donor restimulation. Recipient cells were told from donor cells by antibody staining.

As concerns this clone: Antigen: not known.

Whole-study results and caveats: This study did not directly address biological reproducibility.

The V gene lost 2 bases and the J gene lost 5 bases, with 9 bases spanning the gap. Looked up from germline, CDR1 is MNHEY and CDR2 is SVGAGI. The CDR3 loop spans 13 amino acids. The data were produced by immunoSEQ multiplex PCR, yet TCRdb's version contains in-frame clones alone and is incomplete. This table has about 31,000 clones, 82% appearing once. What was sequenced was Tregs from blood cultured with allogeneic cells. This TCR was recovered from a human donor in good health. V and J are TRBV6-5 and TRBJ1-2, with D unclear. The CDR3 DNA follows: TGTGCCAGCAGTTACAACCCGAATTATGGCTACACCTTC. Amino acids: CASSYNPNYGYTF.